The 30 T cell receptor beta chains reported below all come from one sample, sequenced in a study of T cell responses to AZD1222 COVID-19 vaccine. TCRdb's copy holds only in-frame clones and misses some; the assay was immunoSEQ multiplex PCR. Among 100,000 to 150,000 clones listed, 86% were seen once. The material was peripheral blood, obtained on day 0 of AZD1222 vaccination. Receptors were obtained from an adult in good health.

The chain recombines TRBV2 with TRBJ1-6; weak D call: TRBD1 (6 bases). Trimming took 4 bases from V and 5 from J, leaving 15 bases between them. CDR1 is SNHLY, CDR2 FYNNEI, per germline. The CDR3 sequence is 16 residues long. CDR3 nucleotide sequence: TGTGCCAGCAGTGCGGTCGGGACACCGAATAATTCACCCCTCCACTTT. It codes for CASSAVGTPNNSPLHF.

This clone appeared a few times. The chain uses TRBV27 and TRBJ1-1, with 10 bases lining up with TRBD1. Per germline, CDR1 MNHEY and CDR2 SMNVEV (reference sequence). Unmatched junction bases numbered 9, after V lost 0 bases and J lost 5 bases. The length of the CDR3 is 17 residues. Here the CDR3 reads CASSLSVRQGARTEAFF. As DNA, the CDR3 is TGTGCCAGCAGTTTATCCGTACGACAGGGGGCTCGGACTGAAGCTTTCTTT.

The rearrangement joins TRBV4-3 to TRBJ2-2; 9 bases map to TRBD2. Germline lookup yields CDR1 LGHNA and CDR2 YSLEER. Losses at the gene ends were 8 bases for V and 6 bases for J; bases not matched to a gene: 7. The CDR3 has 14 amino acids. CDR3 sequence reads: CASGLAYTPGELFF. CDR3 bases: TGCGCCAGCGGACTAGCGTATACCCCCGGGGAGCTGTTTTTT.

This rearrangement joins TRBV25-1 to TRBJ1-3, with no clear D. V was clipped by 6 bases and J by 0 bases, with 9 bases between them. CDR1 and CDR2 from the germline V gene are MGHDK and SYGVNS. The CDR3 covers 14 residues. The CDR3 nucleotides read TGTGCCAGCAGCGAGACTGTCTCTGGAAACACCATATATTTT. Its protein is CASSETVSGNTIYF.

In this sample, this clone turned up a few times. This sequence joins TRBV30 and TRBJ2-1; D not certain. CDR3 length: 15 residues. From germline, CDR1 is GTSNPN and CDR2 SVGIG (reference sequence). The V end was cut by 3 bases, the J end by 0 bases, with 12 bases between. This chain's CDR3 is CAWRSTVRSYNEQFF. The CDR3 DNA sequence: TGTGCCTGGAGAAGTACAGTTCGCTCCTACAATGAGCAGTTCTTC.

V and J are TRBV2 and TRBJ1-2; D is undetermined. The V and J ends lost 6 bases and 0 bases respectively, with 11 bases between them. The CDR3 spans 14 residues. Germline V gives CDR1 SNHLY, CDR2 FYNNEI. CDR3 nucleotides: TGTGCCAGCAGGGCATACGGAGCTAACTATGGCTACACCTTC. It codes for CASRAYGANYGYTF.

This clone was observed a handful of times. The V and J genes are TRBV7-9 and TRBJ1-2; D is undetermined. CDR1 SEHNR and CDR2 FQNEAQ come from the germline V gene (reference sequence). Trimming stripped 3 bases from V and 4 bases from J, with 15 bases between. CDR3 length: 15 amino acids. This CDR3 is CASSFLERIPYGYTF. CDR3 nucleotides: TGTGCCAGCAGCTTTTTGGAGAGAATCCCCTATGGCTACACCTTC.

This clone was seen a few times. The chain carries TRBV7-9 and TRBJ2-7; D not resolved. CDR1 SEHNR and CDR2 FQNEAQ come from the germline V gene (reference sequence). V was shortened by 1 base and J by 6 bases, with 10 bases between the two germline ends. The CDR3 is 13 residues long. CDR3 sequence: CASSLGLVSEQYF. The CDR3 nucleotides read TGTGCCAGCAGCTTAGGGCTAGTGAGCGAGCAGTACTTC.

This clone was detected only a few times. The chain recombines TRBV4-1 with TRBJ2-3; D remains ambiguous. The CDR3 runs 16 residues. V was cut by 1 base and J by 1 base, with 12 bases left in between. The germline gives CDR1 MGHRA, CDR2 YSYEKL. Written as DNA, the CDR3 is TGCGCCAGCAGCCAAGGATTCGGCGCCCGCACAGATACGCAGTATTTT. This codes for CASSQGFGARTDTQYF.

The CDR3 sequence: CASSRPPGTEQYF. CDR3 DNA sequence: TGTGCCAGCAGCCGACCACCTGGAACCGAGCAGTACTTC. The chain is built from TRBV7-9 and TRBJ2-7; D gene ambiguous. V lost 5 bases to trimming and J lost 6 bases, with 14 bases between them. This CDR3 is built from 13 residues. Germline CDR1 and CDR2: SEHNR and FQNEAQ (reference sequence). Based on the CDR3 plus reference TRBV7-9 and TRBJ2-7, the full variable domain is DTGVSQNPRHKITKRGQNVTFRCDPISEHNRLYWYRQTLGQGPEFLTYFQNEAQLEKSRLLSDRFSAERPKGSFSTLEIQRTEQGDSAMYLCASSRPPGTEQYFGPGTRLTVT.

This clone has only a few counts. The rearrangement uses TRBV10-3 and TRBJ1-1; D remains unclear. The CDR3 has 14 residues. Germline V lookup: CDR1 ENHRY, CDR2 SYGVKD. V was shortened by 0 bases and J by 11 bases, with 16 bases between the two germline ends. This chain's CDR3 is CAISESTLGPWAFF. CDR3 nucleotides: TGTGCCATCAGTGAGTCGACTCTGGGTCCCTGGGCTTTCTTT.

This clone came up once. This chain uses TRBV2 with TRBJ1-2; D ambiguous. The V and J ends lost 5 bases and 4 bases respectively, with 14 bases between them. The CDR3 runs to 14 residues. Germline V lookup: CDR1 SNHLY, CDR2 FYNNEI. Written as DNA, the CDR3 is TGTGCCAGCAGTATTTCGGGATCCAGCTATGGCTACACCTTC. Its translation is CASSISGSSYGYTF. The whole variable domain, filled in from reference TRBV2 and TRBJ1-2, reads EPEVTQTPSHQVTQMGQEVILRCVPISNHLYFYWYRQILGQKVEFLVSFYNNEISEKSEIFDDQFSVERPDGSNFTLKIRSTKLEDSAMYFCASSISGSSYGYTFGSGTRLTVV.

This rearrangement joins TRBV2 to TRBJ1-4; TRBD1 agrees at 9 bases. Unmatched junction bases numbered 12, after V lost 3 bases and J lost 4 bases. Germline values: CDR1 SNHLY, CDR2 FYNNEI. CDR3 length: 18 amino acids. CDR3 region: CASSEVGQGLIGNEKLFF. CDR3 nucleotide sequence: TGTGCCAGCAGTGAGGTTGGACAGGGGTTAATTGGTAATGAAAAACTGTTTTTT. Supplemented by reference TRBV2 and TRBJ1-4, the full variable domain reads EPEVTQTPSHQVTQMGQEVILRCVPISNHLYFYWYRQILGQKVEFLVSFYNNEISEKSEIFDDQFSVERPDGSNFTLKIRSTKLEDSAMYFCASSEVGQGLIGNEKLFFGSGTQLSVL.

The chain recombines TRBV19 with TRBJ2-7; 9 bases are a match to TRBD2. This CDR3 spans 15 amino acids. The junction had 7 bases not matched to a gene; V was cut back by 5 bases and J by 2 bases. Germline V gene lookup returns CDR1 LNHDA and CDR2 SQIVND (reference sequence). The CDR3 spells CASSGTLAGTYEQYF. As DNA, the CDR3 is TGTGCCAGTAGTGGGACCCTAGCGGGAACCTACGAGCAGTACTTC.

This clone is a singleton in its sample. J is TRBJ1-2 and V is TRBV10-2; D unclear. The V gene's germline CDR1 is WSHSY and CDR2 SAAADI. Trimming removed 3 bases from V and 0 bases from J, with 11 bases in between. This CDR3 region has 15 residues. CDR3: CASSDRRMANYGYTF. The CDR3 DNA reads TGCGCCAGCAGTGACAGAAGAATGGCTAACTATGGCTACACCTTC.

CDR3 in amino acids: CASSQATPGQTYNEQFF. DNA for the CDR3: TGTGCCAGCAGCCAAGCCACGCCGGGACAGACGTACAATGAGCAGTTCTTC. The chain joins TRBV3-1 (or the pseudogene TRBV3-2) to TRBJ2-1, with TRBD1 identical over 7 bases. J lost 4 bases, V lost 1 base, and 10 bases had no gene match. CDR1 and CDR2 (germline): LGHDT, YNNKEL (reference sequence). The CDR3 length is 17 residues.

Here the CDR3 DNA reads TGTGCCAGCAGGGCCTATGGCTACACCTTC. Translation gives CASRAYGYTF. The J gene is TRBJ1-2, the V gene TRBV7-6; D gene uncertain. CDR3 length: 10 amino acids. The ends were cut back, 6 bases at V and 4 bases at J, with 3 bases in the middle. Germline V gene data show CDR1 as SGHVS and CDR2 as FNYEAQ.

The chain employs TRBV5-1 and TRBJ2-1; maybe TRBD2 (5 bases). The CDR3 spans 15 residues. Germline assignment: CDR1 SGHRS and CDR2 YFSETQ. The ends were cut back, 2 bases at V and 1 base at J, with 10 bases in the middle. CDR3 sequence reads: CASSFRAVSYNEQFF. The CDR3 nucleotides read TGCGCCAGCAGCTTTAGAGCGGTTTCCTACAATGAGCAGTTCTTC.

The chain combines TRBV5-1 with TRBJ1-1, with a possible D match to TRBD1 (6 bases). CDR1 and CDR2 (germline): SGHRS, YFSETQ. The CDR3 consists of 17 residues. Trimming removed 2 bases from V and 4 bases from J, with 21 bases in between. This CDR3 is CASSFSRGKQVSTEAFF. CDR3 sequence (DNA): TGCGCCAGCAGCTTCTCAAGGGGGAAACAGGTTAGCACTGAAGCTTTCTTT.

V gene TRBV30 combines with J gene TRBJ1-6, with 9 bases aligning to TRBD1. The CDR3 contains 13 residues. Trimming took 4 bases from V and 8 from J; bases not matched to a gene: 3. CDR1 is GTSNPN and CDR2 is SVGIG in the germline V gene (reference sequence). CDR3 sequence: CAWTGQGYSPLHF. DNA for the CDR3: TGTGCCTGGACGGGACAGGGTTATTCACCCCTCCACTTT.

This clone was picked up a small number of times. The V and J genes are TRBV4-3 and TRBJ2-7; 7 nucleotides match TRBD1. V lost 1 base, J lost 6 bases, and 12 bases stayed unmatched. CDR1 is LGHNA, CDR2 YSLEER, per germline. CDR3 size: 16 residues. As DNA, the CDR3 is TGCGCCAGCAGCCAAGGGCGGACAGGAGGTTTGTTCGAGCAGTACTTC. It encodes CASSQGRTGGLFEQYF.

V gene TRBV5-4 combines with J gene TRBJ1-6; the D gene is possibly TRBD1 (5 bases). Germline V gene data show CDR1 as SGHNT and CDR2 as YYREEE (reference sequence). This CDR3 is built from 13 residues. V lost 6 bases and J 10 bases, leaving 14 bases between the germline ends. CDR3 nucleotide sequence: TGTGCCAGCACCGAGGGGAGTGGCTCACCCCTCCACTTT. This sequence encodes CASTEGSGSPLHF.

CDR3 nucleotides: TGTGCCAGCAGCGTAGAAGGGGGGAACACTGAAGCTTTCTTT. Translated, it gives CASSVEGGNTEAFF. This sequence joins TRBV9 and TRBJ1-1, with D possibly being TRBD1 (6 bases). Per the germline V gene, CDR1 is SGDLS and CDR2 is YYNGEE. The CDR3 is made up of 14 amino acids. Trimming pared 0 bases from V and 1 base from J, leaving 7 bases between.

The CDR3 reads CASSLMTGEETQYF. In DNA form, the CDR3 reads TGCGCCAGCAGCCTTATGACAGGGGAAGAGACCCAGTACTTC. The chain employs TRBV4-1 and TRBJ2-5; TRBD1 matches 8 bases. The trim removed 4 bases at V and 3 bases at J, leaving 4 bases unmatched. Germline V gives CDR1 MGHRA, CDR2 YSYEKL. This CDR3 has 14 residues.

V usage is TRBV4-3 and J usage is TRBJ2-3; 10 bases align to TRBD2. The CDR3 has 16 amino acids. V lost 0 bases, J lost 5 bases, and 5 bases stayed unmatched. Germline loops: CDR1 LGHNA, CDR2 YSLEER. The CDR3 nucleotides are TGCGCCAGCAGCCAAGATGAGCGGGGGGGCATAGATACGCAGTATTTT. Translation gives CASSQDERGGIDTQYF.

Of note for this clone: The junction differs from germline at one of its ends, possibly a read error. V gene TRBV30 combines with J gene TRBJ2-5; D remains unclear. CDR3 length equals 14 residues. Germline CDR1 GTSNPN, CDR2 SVGIG (reference sequence). CDR3 in DNA: TGTGCCTGGAGTACAGACCCACCTTTAGAGGCCCAGTACTTC. This sequence encodes CAWSTDPPLEAQYF.

This sequence joins TRBV7-9 and TRBJ2-1; D perhaps matches TRBD2 (6 bases). This CDR3 has 13 residues. Germline values: CDR1 SEHNR, CDR2 FQNEAQ (reference sequence). V lost 4 bases, J lost 16 bases, and 20 bases lay in between. The chain's CDR3 is CASSSVGLTLPFF. DNA of the CDR3: TGTGCCAGCAGCTCCGTGGGACTTACGCTTCCTTTCTTC.

The rearrangement joins TRBV7-3 to TRBJ2-3; 9 bases fit TRBD1. The ends lost 5 bases at V and 3 bases at J; junction bases unmatched: 6. Germline values: CDR1 SGHTA, CDR2 FQGTGA. The CDR3 extends over 15 amino acids. The CDR3 region is CASSDAGQGTDTQYF. CDR3 sequence (DNA): TGTGCCAGCAGCGACGCGGGACAGGGTACAGATACGCAGTATTTT.

V and J are TRBV6-2 or TRBV6-3 and TRBJ2-2; D remains ambiguous. This CDR3 is 16 amino acids long. CDR1 MNHEY and CDR2 SVGEGT come from the germline V gene. The V end lost 1 base, the J end lost 0 bases, and 9 bases lay between the germline ends. The CDR3 DNA is TGTGCCAGCAGTTACTTCCCTATAGCGAACACCGGGGAGCTGTTTTTT. This gives the protein CASSYFPIANTGELFF.

The V and J genes are TRBV19 and TRBJ2-1; the match to TRBD2 covers 10 bases. This CDR3 is 15 amino acids long. Germline V gives CDR1 LNHDA, CDR2 SQIVND (reference sequence). The J segment lost 13 bases and the V segment lost 5 bases, leaving 14 bases of the junction unmatched. CDR3 loop: CASSPRTSGTKFQFF. Written as DNA, the CDR3 is TGTGCCAGTAGTCCCCGGACTAGCGGAACTAAGTTCCAGTTCTTC.